These T cell receptor beta chains were read from a single sample in a study of monozygotic twins with inflammatory bowel disease. TCRdb reprocessed the 5' RACE reads; each CDR3 protein has one entry and no DNA is given. This sample contains about 160,000 distinct CDR3 sequences. Sequencing was performed on blood. These receptors all come from a human donor with ulcerative colitis or Crohn's disease, or a healthy co-twin of an affected twin (not recorded which). The CDR3 runs from the conserved cysteine through the conserved F or W.

>TRBV7-9|TRBJ2-2
CASQAGGPTGELFF
>TRBV7-8|TRBJ2-5
CASSFAAETQYF
>TRBV19|TRBJ1-3
CASSQDGYSGNTIYF
>TRBV20-1|TRBJ2-1
CSATDGGGGYNEQFF
>TRBV19|TRBJ2-7
CASSINRDGEQYF
>TRBV6-1|TRBJ2-3
CASMAELTDTQYF
>TRBV7-2|TRBJ2-1
CASSQGLILDSYNEQFF
>TRBV20-1|TRBJ2-7
CSASRGYEQYF
>TRBV20-1|TRBJ2-1
CSARRVGPHNEQFF
>TRBV6-5|TRBJ2-3
CASSYHGGRTPDTQYF
>TRBV20-1|TRBJ1-4
CSARDWQLATNEKLFF
>TRBV20-1|TRBJ2-5
CSGGGLVGQETQYF
>TRBV28|TRBJ2-7
CASSRPGGGNYEQYF
>TRBV12-3/TRBV12-4|TRBJ2-1
CASILGTGGYNEQFF
>TRBV20-1|TRBJ2-3
CSAGGQGHTDTQYF
>TRBV5-6|TRBJ2-7
CASSRGTAYEQYF
>TRBV5-1|TRBJ2-5
CASSFTSGGAETQYF
>TRBV2|TRBJ2-1
CASTADLGNEQFF
>TRBV20-1|TRBJ2-5
CSAPPGGAWRETQYF
>TRBV11-3|TRBJ1-2
CASSLNGDYGYTF
>TRBV7-9|TRBJ2-1
CASSLSFKDNHNEQFF
>TRBV20-1|TRBJ1-2
CSAIDYSNRGRGADYGYTF
>TRBV19|TRBJ2-1
CASSMALYNELFF
>TRBV6-1|TRBJ2-7
CASHATGGSYEQYF
>TRBV12-3/TRBV12-4|TRBJ2-1
CASSPRGGGSSYNEQFF
>TRBV28|TRBJ2-1
CASSERSGYNEQFF
>TRBV5-1|TRBJ1-1
CASSLGGLHTEAFF
>TRBV18|TRBJ2-7
CASSYSAAAREQYF
>TRBV20-1|TRBJ2-7
CSARWYGDDYEQYF
>TRBV7-3|TRBJ2-3
CASSSSADTQYF
>TRBV7-2|TRBJ2-3
CASSLGLADTQYF
>TRBV29-1|TRBJ1-6
CSADTGERGSPLHF
>TRBV20-1|TRBJ2-1
CSAPGGAPGWVLKQFF
>TRBV12-3/TRBV12-4|TRBJ2-1
CASTPGTGVLNEQFF
>TRBV6-5|TRBJ2-5
CASSRDGETQYF
>TRBV10-3|TRBJ2-5
CAISAGREETQYF
>TRBV11-1|TRBJ2-2
CASSPLGEIAGELFF
>TRBV5-1|TRBJ2-3
CASKPRAGSTDTQYF
>TRBV4-3|TRBJ2-7
CARSHREGLGEQYF
>TRBV4-3|TRBJ2-3
CASSLREAGATDTQYF
>TRBV20-1|TRBJ1-5
CSAPRQGVRQPQHF
>TRBV24-1|TRBJ1-5
CATSDAGTLYSNQPQHF
>TRBV5-1|TRBJ1-2
CASSPTQNYGYTF
>TRBV6-2/TRBV6-3|TRBJ1-1
CASTHSPGQGALNTEAFF
>TRBV20-1|TRBJ2-3
CSARDMTVGYEDTQYF